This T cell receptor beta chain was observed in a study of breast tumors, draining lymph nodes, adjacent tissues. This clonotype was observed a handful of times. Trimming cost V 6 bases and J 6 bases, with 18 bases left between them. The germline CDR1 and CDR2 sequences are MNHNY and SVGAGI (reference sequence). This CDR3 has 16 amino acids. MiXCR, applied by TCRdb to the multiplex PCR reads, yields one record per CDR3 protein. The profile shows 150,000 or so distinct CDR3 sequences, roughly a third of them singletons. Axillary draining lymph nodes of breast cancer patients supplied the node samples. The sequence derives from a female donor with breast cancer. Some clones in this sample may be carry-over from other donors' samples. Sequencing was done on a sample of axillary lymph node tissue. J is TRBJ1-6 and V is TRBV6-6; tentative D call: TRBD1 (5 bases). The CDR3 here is CASRHRGVQGNSPLHF. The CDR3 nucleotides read TGTGCCAGCAGACACCGAGGGGTCCAGGGTAATTCACCCCTCCACTTT.